The source of this T cell receptor beta chain is a study of OX40 agonist ivuxolimab in advanced cancers. Study-level background: The patients received ivuxolimab by intravenous route every 2 weeks at 0.01 to 10 mg/kg.

Measured with immunoSEQ multiplex PCR; TCRdb has only the in-frame clones, and not every one. The data contain 50,000 to 65,000 clones, approximately 91% of them singletons. The germline V gene encodes CDR1 KGHSH and CDR2 LQKENI. This CDR3 has 16 residues. Unmatched junction bases numbered 5, after V lost 1 base and J lost 2 bases. This specimen consisted of CD4+ or CD8+ T cells sorted from blood, obtained in a trial of the OX40 agonist ivuxolimab. The source is an adult with an advanced solid tumor such as melanoma, head and neck, liver or kidney cancer. This chain links TRBV18 with TRBJ2-3; 8 nucleotides line up with TRBD1. CDR3 DNA sequence: TGTGCCAGCTCACCACTCCCAGGGGGCAACACAGATACGCAGTATTTT. It codes for CASSPLPGGNTDTQYF.